A selection of T cell receptor beta chains follows, all from one sample in a study of cytomegalovirus exposure and HLA in healthy donors. TCRdb's table, derived via immunoSEQ multiplex PCR, lists solely in-frame clones and lacks some. The sample shows roughly 81,000 clones, around 74% of them seen only once. The sequencing sample was made of PBMCs. The receptors here all came from a boy younger than 18 in good health and CMV-seronegative. The CDR3 runs from the conserved cysteine through the conserved F or W. The order of the fields is CDR3 protein, V gene, J gene.

cdr3_aa: CALSNPYEQYF; v_call: TRBV30; j_call: TRBJ2-7
cdr3_aa: CASSLGRGQGQPQHF; v_call: TRBV11-1; j_call: TRBJ1-5
cdr3_aa: CASSLGVQGSPLHF; v_call: TRBV27; j_call: TRBJ1-6
cdr3_aa: CASSSQQGVYGYTF; v_call: TRBV5-1; j_call: TRBJ1-2
cdr3_aa: CASRSPGTEAFF; v_call: TRBV27; j_call: TRBJ1-1
cdr3_aa: CASSLRQGRIYGYTF; v_call: TRBV6-5; j_call: TRBJ1-2
cdr3_aa: CASSFGGPDTQYF; v_call: TRBV7-9; j_call: TRBJ2-3
cdr3_aa: CASSGDRGVYGYTF; v_call: TRBV5-6; j_call: TRBJ1-2
cdr3_aa: CASSSRLGLAVHNEQFF; v_call: TRBV28; j_call: TRBJ2-1
cdr3_aa: CASSSMAAGISYNEQFF; v_call: TRBV5-1; j_call: TRBJ2-1
cdr3_aa: CASSLEVGTGVYTIYF; v_call: TRBV5-6; j_call: TRBJ1-3
cdr3_aa: CASSPDRAGSPLHF; v_call: TRBV6-6; j_call: TRBJ1-6
cdr3_aa: CASSFTSGYEQYF; v_call: TRBV7-6; j_call: TRBJ2-7
cdr3_aa: CASSVSLAGGETQYF; v_call: TRBV2; j_call: TRBJ2-5